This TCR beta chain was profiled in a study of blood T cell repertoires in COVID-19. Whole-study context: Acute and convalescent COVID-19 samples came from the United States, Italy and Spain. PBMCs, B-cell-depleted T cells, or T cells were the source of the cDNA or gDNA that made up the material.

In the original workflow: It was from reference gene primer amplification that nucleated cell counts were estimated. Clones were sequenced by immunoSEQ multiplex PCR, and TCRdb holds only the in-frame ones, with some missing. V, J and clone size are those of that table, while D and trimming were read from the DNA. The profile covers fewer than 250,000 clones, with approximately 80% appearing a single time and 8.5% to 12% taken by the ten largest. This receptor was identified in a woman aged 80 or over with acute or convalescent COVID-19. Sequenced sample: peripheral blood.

The CDR3 is CASKWWGPEWGYTF. In DNA form, the CDR3 reads TGTGCCAGCAAGTGGTGGGGCCCGGAATGGGGCTACACCTTC. This chain connects TRBV2 to TRBJ1-2; D perhaps matches TRBD1 (5 bases). Germline values: CDR1 SNHLY, CDR2 FYNNEI. CDR3 length: 14 residues. The V end lost 7 bases, the J end lost 8 bases, and 20 bases lay between the germline ends.